Listed here are 31 T cell receptor beta chains from one sample, sequenced in a study of cytomegalovirus exposure and HLA in healthy donors. The PCR was carried out with 60 Vbeta primers and 13 Jbeta primers. Clones were sequenced by immunoSEQ multiplex PCR, and TCRdb holds only the in-frame ones, with some missing. The table has 110,000 to 150,000 clones, over 75% seen once; the top ten hold 1.5% to 2%. Sequenced sample: PBMCs. These TCRs come from a woman aged 25 to 39 in good health and CMV-seronegative.

The chain combines TRBV27 with TRBJ2-3; D uncertain. CDR1 and CDR2 (germline): MNHEY, SMNVEV (reference sequence). This CDR3 has 14 residues. Trimming pared 6 bases from V and 2 bases from J, leaving 12 bases between. The CDR3 loop reads CASRPMGFTDTQYF. The CDR3 bases are TGTGCCAGCAGACCTATGGGCTTCACAGATACGCAGTATTTT.

V gene TRBV7-3 combines with J gene TRBJ2-2, with 8 bases identical to TRBD2. This CDR3 region has 14 residues. V lost 3 bases to trimming and J lost 7 bases; unmatched junction nucleotides: 4. The V gene's germline CDR1 is SGHTA and CDR2 FQGTGA. The CDR3 protein is CASSFGREGGELFF. As DNA, the CDR3 is TGTGCCAGCAGCTTCGGTCGGGAGGGCGGGGAGCTGTTTTTT.

This clone was seen more than once but under ten times. The J gene is TRBJ1-2, the V gene TRBV9, with D hard to call. The V gene's germline CDR1 is SGDLS and CDR2 YYNGEE. Trimming cost V 3 bases and J 14 bases, with 23 bases left between them. CDR3 length equals 14 residues. Here the CDR3 DNA reads TGTGCCAGCAGCGGGCAACTCCCCCTGATGCTGAGGACCTTC. The encoded protein is CASSGQLPLMLRTF.

The V call is TRBV18, the J call TRBJ1-4; maybe TRBD1 (5 bases). The V end was cut by 3 bases, the J end by 1 base, with 18 bases between. This CDR3 contains 18 residues. Looked up from germline, CDR1 is KGHSH and CDR2 is LQKENI. CDR3 coding DNA: TGTGCCAGCTCACCTACTCCCGACCGGCAGGGAACTAATGAAAAACTGTTTTTT. Translating gives CASSPTPDRQGTNEKLFF.

The chain joins TRBV6-1 to TRBJ1-1, with D possibly matching TRBD1 (5 bases). The CDR3 runs to 15 residues. The germline gives CDR1 MNHNS, CDR2 SASEGT. Trimming took off 0 bases at V and 1 base at J, with 9 bases between the two ends. The CDR3 sequence is CASSEASRANTEAFF. The CDR3 coding sequence is TGTGCCAGCAGTGAAGCGAGCAGGGCGAACACTGAAGCTTTCTTT.

The V and J genes are TRBV27 and TRBJ1-1, with 11 positions matching TRBD1. J gave up 5 bases and V 5 bases, and 10 bases lay outside the gene matches. CDR1 MNHEY and CDR2 SMNVEV come from the germline V gene (reference sequence). CDR3 length: 16 residues. The CDR3 DNA sequence: TGTGCCAGCAGTCCTTCCGGACAGGGGGCAGGGACTGAAGCTTTCTTT. It encodes CASSPSGQGAGTEAFF.

The V and J genes are TRBV6-1 and TRBJ2-2; D possibly corresponds to TRBD1 (6 bases). V lost 3 bases, J lost 0 bases, and 14 bases lay in between. Germline V gene lookup returns CDR1 MNHNS and CDR2 SASEGT. This CDR3 comprises 17 residues. In DNA, the CDR3 is TGTGCCAGCAGTGAGTCAGGGGTAACTACGAACACCGGGGAGCTGTTTTTT. The encoded protein is CASSESGVTTNTGELFF.

The chain has TRBV5-1 and TRBJ1-1; 9 nucleotides line up with TRBD1. CDR1 is SGHRS and CDR2 is YFSETQ in the germline V gene. V lost 2 bases to trimming and J lost 3 bases; unmatched junction nucleotides: 2. There are 14 residues in the CDR3. The CDR3 reads CASSLGDRDTEAFF. The DNA for the CDR3 is TGCGCCAGCAGCTTAGGGGACAGGGACACTGAAGCTTTCTTT.

A single count supports this clone. One junction end disagrees with the germline gene, perhaps due to a read error. V usage is TRBV25-1 and J usage is TRBJ2-5, with D perhaps TRBD1 (6 bases). CDR3 size: 15 residues. Germline CDR1 is MGHDK and CDR2 is SYGVNS. CDR3 amino acids: CASSGDRWTQATQYF. CDR3 nucleotides: TGTGCCAGCAGTGGAGACAGGTGGACCCAAGCGACCCAGTACTTC.

The sample holds a few counts of this clone. This chain connects TRBV6-1 to TRBJ1-1, with 9 bases identical to TRBD1. Losses at the gene ends were 4 bases for V and 5 bases for J; bases not matched to a gene: 2. There are 13 residues in the CDR3. Germline values: CDR1 MNHNS, CDR2 SASEGT. The DNA for the CDR3 is TGTGCCAGCAGTGTTGGACAGGGGACTGAAGCTTTCTTT. Residues: CASSVGQGTEAFF.

This rearrangement joins TRBV7-2 to TRBJ1-1; maybe TRBD1 (6 bases). The V end was cut by 5 bases, the J end by 1 base, with 11 bases between. The CDR3 has 14 amino acids. The germline V gene encodes CDR1 SGHTA and CDR2 FQGNSA. The CDR3 DNA sequence: TGTGCCAGCAGCCACGGGGGGCCGAACACTGAAGCTTTCTTT. This encodes CASSHGGPNTEAFF.

This sequence joins TRBV2 and TRBJ2-3; TRBD2 matches 7 bases. The CDR3 has 17 amino acids. The trim removed 3 bases at V and 3 bases at J, leaving 12 bases unmatched. Germline values: CDR1 SNHLY, CDR2 FYNNEI. The chain's CDR3 is CASSDLLGLVSTDTQYF. As DNA, the CDR3 is TGTGCCAGCAGTGACCTTCTTGGACTAGTTAGTACAGATACGCAGTATTTT.

The chain has TRBV7-9 and TRBJ2-5; possibly TRBD2 for D (5 bases). The CDR3 is made up of 13 amino acids. Trimming pared 7 bases from V and 0 bases from J, leaving 9 bases between. The V gene's germline CDR1 is SEHNR and CDR2 FQNEAQ (reference sequence). CDR3 sequence: CASTPRDQETQYF. CDR3 DNA sequence: TGTGCCAGCACCCCGAGGGACCAAGAGACCCAGTACTTC.

The V call is TRBV5-5, the J call TRBJ1-2; TRBD1 is a possible D gene (5 bases). This CDR3 is 16 amino acids long. With 4 bases removed from V and 6 bases from J, the gap between germline ends came to 22 bases. The germline V gene has CDR1 SGHKS and CDR2 YYEKEE (reference sequence). The CDR3 nucleotides are TGTGCCAGCAGCCCAAGCCCCTTTGGGGGGGATGATGGCTACACCTTC. Its translation: CASSPSPFGGDDGYTF.

This clone came up a few times. This chain joins TRBV27 and TRBJ1-2; D is undetermined. The V end lost 4 bases, the J end lost 4 bases, and 7 bases lay between the germline ends. Germline CDR1 MNHEY, CDR2 SMNVEV (reference sequence). The CDR3 is 12 amino acids. CDR3 region: CASSSRGYGYTF. CDR3 nucleotide sequence: TGTGCCAGCAGTTCGCGGGGCTATGGCTACACCTTC.

This clone has only one observation. The V call is TRBV5-1, the J call TRBJ2-1; 7 nucleotides line up with TRBD2. The length of the CDR3 is 18 residues. CDR1 and CDR2 (germline): SGHRS, YFSETQ. J gave up 4 bases and V 0 bases, and 13 bases lay outside the gene matches. The CDR3 protein is CASSLEVLAAPLYNEQFF. The CDR3 DNA reads TGCGCCAGCAGCTTGGAGGTCCTAGCGGCGCCACTTTACAATGAGCAGTTCTTC. The whole variable domain, remainder taken from reference TRBV5-1 and TRBJ2-1, is KAGVTQTPRYLIKTRGQQVTLSCSPISGHRSVSWYQQTPGQGLQFLFEYFSETQRNKGNFPGRFSGRQFSNSRSEMNVSTLELGDSALYLCASSLEVLAAPLYNEQFFGPGTRLTVL.

Turning to this clone: Additional DNA sequences in this sample encode the identical CDR3. This chain joins TRBV27 and TRBJ1-1; the D gene is possibly TRBD1 (6 bases). Per germline, CDR1 MNHEY and CDR2 SMNVEV (reference sequence). CDR3 length: 16 amino acids. Trimming took off 5 bases at V and 10 bases at J, with 26 bases between the two ends. The CDR3 region has the DNA TGTGCCAGCAGTCTACAGGGTTCCCAGGGGCAGCGTGGAGCTTTCTTT. Translating it yields CASSLQGSQGQRGAFF.

This chain connects TRBV19 to TRBJ2-1; 7 bases match TRBD2. Trimming removed 2 bases from V and 0 bases from J; junction bases left unmatched: 1. The germline V gene encodes CDR1 LNHDA and CDR2 SQIVND (reference sequence). The CDR3 extends over 15 amino acids. CDR3 bases: TGTGCCAGTAGTATAACTAGCGACTCCTACAATGAGCAGTTCTTC. It codes for CASSITSDSYNEQFF.

The chain recombines TRBV5-1 with TRBJ2-6, with D possibly TRBD2 on 7 matching bases. V was shortened by 2 bases and J by 1 base, with 13 bases between the two germline ends. From germline, CDR1 is SGHRS and CDR2 YFSETQ. The CDR3 has 17 amino acids. CDR3 DNA: TGCGCCAGCAGCTTCCGGGGGGCAGATTCTGGGGCCAACGTCCTGACTTTC. Translation gives CASSFRGADSGANVLTF.

The chain has TRBV27 and TRBJ1-6; no definite D call. This CDR3 has 16 residues. The V gene's germline CDR1 is MNHEY and CDR2 SMNVEV (reference sequence). Trimming took off 6 bases at V and 9 bases at J, with 21 bases between the two ends. CDR3 nucleotides: TGTGCCAGCAGCCGACCGGCCGGAGGCTCCCCTTCACCCCTCCACTTT. It is translated as CASSRPAGGSPSPLHF.

The chain uses TRBV9 and TRBJ1-2; D possibly corresponds to TRBD1 (5 bases). The ends were cut back, 3 bases at V and 5 bases at J, with 14 bases in the middle. Germline loops: CDR1 SGDLS, CDR2 YYNGEE. The CDR3 runs to 14 residues. In DNA form, the CDR3 reads TGTGCCAGCAGCGAAGGGGAGGGAAGATATGGCTACACCTTC. It encodes CASSEGEGRYGYTF.

The chain links TRBV28 to TRBJ1-5; TRBD1 agrees at 8 bases. This CDR3 is built from 14 residues. The ends lost 2 bases at V and 10 bases at J; junction bases unmatched: 7. Germline CDR1 and CDR2: MDHEN and SYDVKM. The CDR3 region is CASSLIQGGQPQHF. CDR3 DNA sequence: TGTGCCAGCAGTTTAATACAGGGGGGTCAACCCCAGCATTTT.

This sequence joins TRBV29-1 and TRBJ2-2, with 7 bases aligning to TRBD2. Germline CDR1 is SQVTM and CDR2 is ANQGSEA. V gave up 4 bases and J gave up 0 bases; unmatched junction bases: 5. The CDR3 length is 15 residues. CDR3 residues: CSVGEGSTNTGELFF. The CDR3 coding sequence is TGCAGCGTTGGGGAGGGGTCAACGAACACCGGGGAGCTGTTTTTT.

By sample fraction, this clone is medium-sized (0.01 to 0.1%). The J gene is TRBJ2-7, the V gene TRBV6-5; 9 nucleotides line up with TRBD1. V lost 5 bases, J lost 3 bases, and 2 bases stayed unmatched. The CDR3 has 13 residues. Germline CDR1 is MNHEY and CDR2 is SVGAGI. The chain's CDR3 is CASSLGQGYEQYF. CDR3 sequence (DNA): TGTGCCAGCAGTCTGGGACAGGGCTACGAGCAGTACTTC.

The V and J genes are TRBV7-8 and TRBJ2-5, with D tentatively TRBD1 (5 bases). The J call is in doubt because the DNA end fits TRBJ2-7 better. CDR1 and CDR2 (germline): SGHVS, FQNEAQ. The length of the CDR3 is 14 residues. CDR3 region: CASSLGAGFNEQYF. CDR3 DNA sequence: TGTGCCAGCAGCTTAGGGGCAGGGTTCAACGAGCAGTACTTC.

This clone has just a few counts. The CDR3 spells CASRTQGYGYTF. The CDR3 coding sequence is TGTGCCAGCAGAACCCAGGGCTATGGCTACACCTTC. The genes are TRBV13 and TRBJ1-2; maybe TRBD1 (5 bases). The CDR3 spans 12 residues. Trimming pared 6 bases from V and 4 bases from J, leaving 9 bases between. Germline V gene lookup returns CDR1 PRHDT and CDR2 FYEKMQ (reference sequence).

The chain uses TRBV4-1 and TRBJ2-3, with 10 bases fitting TRBD1. V shed 3 bases, J shed 3 bases, and the junction held 3 bases outside the gene matches. This CDR3 has 15 residues. CDR1 and CDR2 from the germline V gene are MGHRA and YSYEKL. CDR3 coding DNA: TGCGCCAGCAGCCAGGCGGGACAGGGGACAGATACGCAGTATTTT. Protein sequence: CASSQAGQGTDTQYF.

V is TRBV6-1 and J is TRBJ1-5; 8 bases map to TRBD1. The V gene end was trimmed by 4 bases and the J gene end by 1 base; junction bases not matched to a gene: 3. The CDR3 runs 15 residues. Germline-derived CDR1 and CDR2 are MNHNS and SASEGT. The CDR3: CASSARTGSNQPQHF. For the CDR3, the DNA is TGTGCCAGCAGTGCCCGGACAGGGAGCAATCAGCCCCAGCATTTT.

With respect to this clone: A single base separates this from a much larger clone, so it may be a read error. V usage is TRBV7-6 and J usage is TRBJ1-1; 8 nucleotides agree with TRBD1. With V trimmed by 4 bases and J by 4 bases, 2 bases remained unmatched. The CDR3 has 13 residues. Germline V gives CDR1 SGHVS, CDR2 FNYEAQ. CDR3 coding DNA: TGTGCCAGCAGCTCCGACAGGGGCACTGAAGCTTTCTTT. Amino acids: CASSSDRGTEAFF.

The chain is built from TRBV30 and TRBJ1-1; D is ambiguous. In germline, CDR1 is GTSNPN, CDR2 SVGIG (reference sequence). The CDR3 spans 14 residues. Trimming removed 7 bases from V and 1 base from J, with 16 bases in between. CDR3 residues: CAYKAFGGNTEAFF. The DNA for the CDR3 is TGTGCCTACAAAGCATTCGGAGGGAACACTGAAGCTTTCTTT.

The CDR3 sequence is CASSTGRQSNTEAFF. CDR3 nucleotide sequence: TGTGCCAGCAGCACTGGGAGGCAGTCGAACACTGAAGCTTTCTTT. The chain couples TRBV13 to TRBJ1-1; D uncertain. The CDR3 runs 15 residues. Germline CDR1 PRHDT, CDR2 FYEKMQ (reference sequence). Trimming pared 5 bases from V and 1 base from J, leaving 14 bases between.